The T cell receptor beta chain described here comes from a study of cytomegalovirus exposure and HLA in healthy donors. Trimming left V 1 base short and J 3 bases short, with 7 bases between. Germline V lookup: CDR1 SGHTA, CDR2 FQGNSA. This CDR3 is built from 14 residues. The PCR made use of 60 Vbeta and 13 Jbeta primers. Here immunoSEQ multiplex PCR was the method, and the copy in TCRdb shows in-frame clones only, minus some. The sample includes about 270,000 clones, roughly two thirds of them seen just once. Notes on the study in general: TCR sequences were mostly rare, though some public TCRs occurred in many donors. Later analysis identified several of the most significant clusters that appeared linked to common viral pathogens. Indistinguishable V segments, including TRBV6-2 and TRBV6-3, were excluded.

About this clone: No antigen is known for it.

The specimen was PBMCs. This TCR came from a female donor in good health and CMV-seronegative. J is TRBJ1-5 and V is TRBV7-2; D is unclear. CDR3 bases: TGTGCCAGCAGCTTAGTTGCAGACAATCAGCCCCAGCATTTT. Translation gives CASSLVADNQPQHF. Supplemented by reference TRBV7-2 and TRBJ1-5, the full variable domain reads GAGVSQSPSNKVTEKGKDVELRCDPISGHTALYWYRQSLGQGLEFLIYFQGNSAPDKSGLPSDRFSAERTGGSVSTLTIQRTQQEDSAVYLCASSLVADNQPQHFGDGTRLSIL.